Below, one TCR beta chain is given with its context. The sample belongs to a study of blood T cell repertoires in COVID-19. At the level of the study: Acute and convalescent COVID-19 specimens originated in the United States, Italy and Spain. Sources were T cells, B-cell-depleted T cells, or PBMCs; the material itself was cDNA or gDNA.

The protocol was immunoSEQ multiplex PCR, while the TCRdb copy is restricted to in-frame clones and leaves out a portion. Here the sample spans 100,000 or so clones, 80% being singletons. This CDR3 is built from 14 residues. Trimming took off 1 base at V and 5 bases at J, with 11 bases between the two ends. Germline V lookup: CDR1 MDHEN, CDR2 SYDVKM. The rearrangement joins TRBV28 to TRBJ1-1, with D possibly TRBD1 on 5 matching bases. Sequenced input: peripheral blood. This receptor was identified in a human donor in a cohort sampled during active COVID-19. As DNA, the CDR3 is TGTGCCAGCAGTTTATACGAGGGGAGGACTGAAGCTTTCTTT. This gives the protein CASSLYEGRTEAFF. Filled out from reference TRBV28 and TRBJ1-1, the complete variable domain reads DVKVTQSSRYLVKRTGEKVFLECVQDMDHENMFWYRQDPGLGLRLIYFSYDVKMKEKGDIPEGYSVSREKKERFSLILESASTNQTSMYLCASSLYEGRTEAFFGQGTRLTVV.